This TCR beta chain appears in the sequencing data of a study of blood T cell repertoires in COVID-19 (dated by TCRdb to about 2020). Regarding the study in general: Recovered participants in ImmuneRACE Cohort 3 were defined as having two consecutive negative NP/OP PCR tests, clearance from a healthcare professional, or resolution of symptoms. Deeply sampled blood TCRbeta repertoires from subjects exposed to, actively infected with, or recovered from COVID-19 were included in the dataset. The samples were drawn from the first 160 participants of the ongoing ImmuneRACE study and from 1,254 subjects provided by 6 global collaborators. Collaborator samples came from the United States, Italy and Spain and covered acute and convalescent phases of COVID-19. A de-identified subject ID, COVID-19 status, age in years and sex were almost always included in the sample metadata. The repertoires were released in a freely available public database intended as a resource for research on the immune response to SARS-CoV-2. The prospective study material was composed of cDNA or gDNA derived from T cells, B-cell-depleted T cells, or PBMCs. HLA class I and class II types, where available, came from metadata supplied by the sample provider rather than from assay-based typing. Findings and caveats that apply to the study as a whole: The quantity of clinical and demographic metadata differed by source and by participant and was supplied without curation.

Participants in the prospective study were aged roughly 18 to 100 years, lived in about two dozen United States geographic areas, and enrolled through a virtual design. In the prospective study, cohorts were assigned on the basis of participant-reported clinical history obtained from a screening survey and a study questionnaire. In the prospective study, whole blood, serum and a nasopharyngeal or oropharyngeal swab were collected from each participant by mobile phlebotomists. Participants in the prospective study had the option to provide additional blood draws and questionnaires over a roughly 2-month period. Before DNA extraction, blood samples from the prospective study were shipped at room temperature or frozen. Regarding this clone: The antigen it recognizes is unknown. No much larger clone is present one base from it, and per-base qualities are unavailable.

Taken from cysteine to phenylalanine, the CDR3 has 14 residues. Just CDR3 DNA is preserved here, 42 bases in frame from base 1. The germline V gene encodes CDR1 SGDLS and CDR2 YYNGEE. V is cut back by 4 bases and J by 3 bases, with 5 bases in the junction unmatched. TCRbeta CDR3 regions were amplified from genomic DNA using the immunoSEQ Assay, a bias-controlled multiplex PCR. For the original study's pipeline: The number of nucleated cells in each sample was estimated by amplification of reference gene primers within the assay. To quantify the absolute abundance of each unique TCRbeta CDR3 rearrangement, sequence reads were collapsed and filtered. Productive Simpson clonality was computed per sample as the square root of Simpson's diversity index over productive rearrangements. In its TCRdb copy, this immuneACCESS table keeps in-frame sequences only and misses some clones. Where compared with another copy, unresolved V genes explain less than half of these, and the others have no known cause. D and trimming come from the DNA, and the V and J calls and clone size come from that table. A total of 150,000 to 200,000 clones appear in this sample, roughly nine tenths of them only once. Roughly 25% of the sample is in the top ten clones.

This receptor was identified in a middle-aged woman in a cohort exposed to, infected with or recovered from COVID-19 (not recorded which). The chain was built from TRBV9 and TRBJ2-7, with 9 bases matching TRBD1. The sequenced sample was PBMCs or T cells enriched from blood (not recorded which). CDR3 loop: CASSHGQGSYEQYF. The nucleotide sequence is TGTGCCAGCAGCCACGGACAGGGGAGCTACGAGCAGTACTTC.